One and the same sample provided the 25 T cell receptor beta chains below, sequenced in a study of vaccination and CD4 T cells after COVID-19. Sequence data for DNA of cultured CD4+ T cells were generated by the Oncomine TCR Beta short-read assay. Each CDR3 protein is one row after TCRdb ran MiXCR on the PCR reads. In the table there are around 19,000 distinct CDR3 sequences, around 49% of which are singletons. As to treatment: roughly ten-day PBMC culture with coronavirus spike peptide pools or control peptides (ViraFEST assay). These receptors lack a known antigen. Sequencing was done on a sample of CD4+ T cells from blood, cultured in vitro. These receptors all come from a human donor who had recovered from COVID-19.

The chain carries TRBV6-5 and TRBJ1-1; no firm D call. Per the germline V gene, CDR1 is MNHEY and CDR2 is SVGAGI. The V end was cut by 2 bases, the J end by 0 bases, with 7 bases between. The CDR3 is 14 amino acids. The CDR3 region is CASSYDAVNTEAFF. DNA for the CDR3: TGTGCCAGCAGTTACGACGCCGTGAACACTGAAGCTTTCTTT.

This clonotype has a handful of counts. The chain has TRBV6-2 or TRBV6-3 and TRBJ2-2; no firm D call. The CDR3 covers 14 residues. Germline V gene lookup returns CDR1 MNHEY and CDR2 SVGEGT. V was clipped by 6 bases and J by 7 bases, with 15 bases between them. The CDR3, as DNA: TGTGCCAGCAGCAGTAGTCTAGGTTTCGGGGAGCTGTTTTTT. Protein product: CASSSSLGFGELFF.

With respect to this clonotype: The DNA is omitted, as the CDR3 cannot be located on it reliably, and the CDR3 follows TCRdb's listing. This chain uses TRBV6-1 with TRBJ2-2; the table gives TRBD1 as D, unverified against the DNA. The CDR3 length equals 15 residues, ends included. From germline, CDR1 is MNHNS and CDR2 SASEGT. This CDR3 reads CASILGGTSTGELFF.

The J gene is TRBJ2-1, the V gene TRBV6-1; TRBD2 matches 7 bases. The germline CDR1 and CDR2 sequences are MNHNS and SASEGT. V shed 10 bases, J shed 4 bases, and the junction held 10 bases outside the gene matches. The CDR3 is 14 amino acids. CDR3 sequence reads: CATQTRGEYNEQFF. The CDR3 nucleotides are TGTGCCACCCAAACTCGGGGGGAGTACAATGAGCAGTTCTTC.

This chain joins TRBV2 and TRBJ1-1; tentatively, D is TRBD1 (5 bases). This CDR3 region has 15 residues. V lost 3 bases, J lost 0 bases, and 11 bases lay in between. The germline V gene has CDR1 SNHLY and CDR2 FYNNEI. The CDR3 region is CASSEGLPMNTEAFF. CDR3 DNA: TGTGCCAGCAGTGAGGGGCTCCCCATGAACACTGAAGCTTTCTTT. The full variable domain, with the rest looked up from reference TRBV2 and TRBJ1-1, is EPEVTQTPSHQVTQMGQEVILRCVPISNHLYFYWYRQILGQKVEFLVSFYNNEISEKSEIFDDQFSVERPDGSNFTLKIRSTKLEDSAMYFCASSEGLPMNTEAFFGQGTRLTVV.

V usage is TRBV7-9 and J usage is TRBJ2-6; D is possibly TRBD2 (6 bases). V was shortened by 1 base and J by 10 bases, with 11 bases between the two germline ends. Germline CDR1 is SEHNR and CDR2 is FQNEAQ (reference sequence). The CDR3 length is 14 residues. In DNA, the CDR3 is TGTGCCAGCAGCTTAGACGGGGGTCCGAACGTCCTGACTTTC. Translating it yields CASSLDGGPNVLTF.

The genes are TRBV27 and TRBJ2-2; D is uncertain. Trimming pared 1 base from V and 0 bases from J, leaving 6 bases between. Germline V CDR1 and CDR2: MNHEY, SMNVEV (reference sequence). The CDR3 loop spans 15 amino acids. CDR3 protein: CASSLFRANTGELFF. The CDR3 nucleotides read TGTGCCAGCAGTTTATTCCGAGCGAACACCGGGGAGCTGTTTTTT.

This clonotype is a singleton in its sample. The chain couples TRBV11-1 to TRBJ1-2; TRBD1 agrees at 12 bases. J lost 4 bases, V lost 5 bases, and 5 bases had no gene match. This CDR3 spans 15 amino acids. The germline gives CDR1 SGHAT, CDR2 FQDESV (reference sequence). CDR3 in DNA: TGTGCCAGCAGCCGCCGGGACAGGGGGCTCTATGGCTACACCTTC. This gives the protein CASSRRDRGLYGYTF. Filled out from reference TRBV11-1 and TRBJ1-2, the complete variable domain reads EAEVAQSPRYKITEKSQAVAFWCDPISGHATLYWYRQILGQGPELLVQFQDESVVDDSQLPKDRFSAERLKGVDSTLKIQPAELGDSAMYLCASSRRDRGLYGYTFGSGTRLTVV.

This clonotype showed up just a few times. The CDR3 reads CASSVGGEQETQYF. DNA for the CDR3: TGTGCCAGCAGCGTGGGGGGTGAACAAGAGACCCAGTACTTC. The rearrangement uses TRBV7-8 and TRBJ2-5; D is possibly TRBD2 (6 bases). Trimming took 5 bases from V and 2 from J, leaving 12 bases between them. The CDR3 is made up of 14 amino acids. Germline CDR1 reads SGHVS; CDR2 reads FQNEAQ.

This clonotype occurred a few times. The V gene is TRBV12-3 or TRBV12-4, the J gene TRBJ2-3, with 7 bases lining up with TRBD2. J gave up 4 bases and V 6 bases, and 7 bases lay outside the gene matches. CDR3 length: 14 residues. CDR3 in amino acids: CASSKLAFSDTQYF. Here the CDR3 DNA reads TGTGCCAGCAGCAAACTAGCGTTTTCAGATACGCAGTATTTT.

Here the CDR3 DNA reads TGTGCCAGCAGCTTAGCCCCAGGGCCAGATACGCAGTATTTT. It yields the protein CASSLAPGPDTQYF. This sequence joins TRBV7-6 and TRBJ2-3; tentatively, D is TRBD1 (5 bases). V was pared by 0 bases and J by 4 bases, with 8 bases between. The V gene's germline CDR1 is SGHVS and CDR2 FNYEAQ. The CDR3 is made up of 14 amino acids. The full variable domain, its missing parts supplied by reference TRBV7-6 and TRBJ2-3, is GAGVSQSPRYKVTKRGQDVALRCDPISGHVSLYWYRQALGQGPEFLTYFNYEAQQDKSGLPNDRFSAERPEGSISTLTIQRTEQRDSAMYRCASSLAPGPDTQYFGPGTRLTVL.

This clonotype came up a few times. The rearrangement links TRBV28 to TRBJ1-5, with D possibly TRBD1 on 6 matching bases. Germline CDR1 is MDHEN and CDR2 is SYDVKM. Between the trimmed V and J ends, which lost 4 bases and 5 bases, there was a span of 18 bases. The CDR3 runs 16 residues. Written as DNA, the CDR3 is TGTGCCAGCAGTTCTAATGGGCGGAGGGGGTATCAGCCCCAGCATTTT. Its translation is CASSSNGRRGYQPQHF.

CDR3 nucleotides: TGCAGTGCTTCCGGACTAGCGGGGGCACCAGATACGCAGTATTTT. It codes for CSASGLAGAPDTQYF. J is TRBJ2-3 and V is TRBV20-1, with 13 nucleotides matching TRBD2. The CDR3 sequence is 15 residues long. The V and J ends lost 5 bases and 4 bases, in that order; junction bases with no gene match: 6. The germline gives CDR1 DFQATT, CDR2 SNEGSKA (reference sequence).

The rearrangement links TRBV15 to TRBJ1-2; 7 bases are shared with TRBD1. There are 15 residues in the CDR3. Germline V lookup: CDR1 LNHNV, CDR2 YYDKDF (reference sequence). The V segment lost 2 bases and the J segment 4 bases; nucleotides outside the gene matches: 7. In nucleotides, the CDR3 is TGTGCCACCAGCAGATACAGGGGAGAGGGCTATGGCTACACCTTC. This gives the protein CATSRYRGEGYGYTF.

The rearrangement links TRBV9 to TRBJ2-3; no reliable D call. Germline CDR1 SGDLS, CDR2 YYNGEE. With 0 bases removed from V and 2 bases from J, the gap between germline ends came to 7 bases. This CDR3 has 14 amino acids. This CDR3 reads CASSVGGFTDTQYF. Here the CDR3 DNA reads TGTGCCAGCAGCGTAGGTGGTTTCACAGATACGCAGTATTTT.

The rearrangement uses TRBV2 and TRBJ1-1; tentative D call: TRBD1 (6 bases). The V end lost 6 bases, the J end lost 2 bases, and 16 bases lay between the germline ends. CDR1 is SNHLY and CDR2 is FYNNEI in the germline V gene. This CDR3 has 15 residues. The CDR3 sequence: CASRAPGQRNTEAFF. Written as DNA, the CDR3 is TGTGCCAGCAGGGCCCCAGGACAGCGAAACACTGAAGCTTTCTTT.

The CDR3 DNA sequence: TGTGCCAGCAGGATACAAGAGGAGCCCCAGCATTTT. The encoded protein is CASRIQEEPQHF. The J gene is TRBJ1-5, the V gene TRBV6-1; D is uncertain. CDR1 and CDR2 from the germline V gene are MNHNS and SASEGT. The CDR3 is 12 amino acids. V lost 6 bases, J lost 8 bases, and 11 bases lay in between.

The chain joins TRBV20-1 to TRBJ2-5; 9 positions agree with TRBD2. The V segment lost 5 bases and the J segment 5 bases; nucleotides outside the gene matches: 12. The CDR3 sequence is 15 residues long. The germline V gene encodes CDR1 DFQATT and CDR2 SNEGSKA (reference sequence). For the CDR3, the DNA is TGCAGTGCTCCAGATATAGCGGGAGATGGTGAGACCCAGTACTTC. As protein: CSAPDIAGDGETQYF.

This chain joins TRBV5-1 and TRBJ1-2, with 8 positions matching TRBD1. This CDR3 has 17 residues. Trimming cost V 4 bases and J 0 bases; bases outside gene matches: 11. Germline CDR1 is SGHRS and CDR2 is YFSETQ. DNA for the CDR3: TGCGCCAGCAGCCTAAATGGACAGGGATCAGCTAACTATGGCTACACCTTC. It codes for CASSLNGQGSANYGYTF.

The chain carries TRBV2 and TRBJ1-3; weak D call: TRBD1 (6 bases). The CDR3 length is 17 residues. Germline V gene sequence: CDR1 SNHLY, CDR2 FYNNEI. Trimming left V 3 bases short and J 2 bases short, with 17 bases between. Written as DNA, the CDR3 is TGTGCCAGCAGTGATTTCAGGGGCAGGGACGCTGGAAACACCATATATTTT. Amino acid sequence: CASSDFRGRDAGNTIYF.

The chain recombines TRBV5-1 with TRBJ1-1; 8 bases are shared with TRBD1. Per germline, CDR1 SGHRS and CDR2 YFSETQ. The CDR3 runs 14 residues. Trimming removed 4 bases from V and 7 bases from J; junction bases left unmatched: 9. Written as DNA, the CDR3 is TGCGCCAGCAGCATCTCCGGACAGGGTAGTGAAGCTTTCTTT. It yields the protein CASSISGQGSEAFF.

The chain carries TRBV7-2 and TRBJ2-7; D possibly matches TRBD1 or TRBD2 (5 bases each). V lost 5 bases and J 2 bases, leaving 16 bases between the germline ends. The germline CDR1 and CDR2 sequences are SGHTA and FQGNSA. This CDR3 comprises 15 residues. The CDR3 protein is CASSLRDGAPYEQYF. CDR3 DNA sequence: TGTGCCAGCAGCCTCCGGGACGGTGCGCCCTACGAGCAGTACTTC.

This clonotype occurred once. The chain is built from TRBV28 and TRBJ1-6; no reliable D call. Germline V lookup: CDR1 MDHEN, CDR2 SYDVKM. The V gene lost 3 bases and the J gene lost 0 bases, with 6 bases spanning the gap. The CDR3 spans 15 residues. CDR3 loop: CASSFGSSYNSPLHF. Here the CDR3 DNA reads TGTGCCAGCAGTTTCGGGAGCTCCTATAATTCACCCCTCCACTTT.

The sample holds one count of this clonotype. The V and J genes are TRBV11-3 and TRBJ2-3, with D unresolved. Germline assignment: CDR1 SGHNT and CDR2 YENEEA. The CDR3 runs 17 residues. V dropped 1 base and J dropped 2 bases, with 16 bases sitting between them. CDR3 sequence: CASSLGATRLPTDTQYF. The CDR3 DNA reads as TGTGCCAGCAGCTTAGGCGCCACTCGCCTTCCCACAGATACGCAGTATTTT. Supplemented by reference TRBV11-3 and TRBJ2-3, the full variable domain reads EAGVVQSPRYKIIEKKQPVAFWCNPISGHNTLYWYLQNLGQGPELLIRYENEEAVDDSQLPKDRFSAERLKGVDSTLKIQPAELGDSAVYLCASSLGATRLPTDTQYFGPGTRLTVL.

The chain carries TRBV7-2 and TRBJ2-3, with TRBD2 matching over 9 bases. Looked up from germline, CDR1 is SGHTA and CDR2 is FQGNSA. After removal of 4 bases from V and 6 bases from J, the junction contained 8 bases not matched to a gene. This CDR3 region has 15 residues. CDR3 in amino acids: CASSSQGLAGDTQYF. The CDR3, as DNA: TGTGCCAGCAGCTCCCAGGGACTAGCAGGGGATACGCAGTATTTT.